The 20 T cell receptor beta chains below were found in one sample sequenced in a study of T cell responses to AZD1222 COVID-19 vaccine. Profiled with immunoSEQ multiplex PCR; TCRdb holds only in-frame clones, not every one. The top ten hold 2.8% of the sample, which has some 130,000 clones, approximately 89% seen once. The sample was peripheral blood, taken on day 0 of AZD1222 vaccination. These receptor sequences come from an adult in good health.

This chain joins TRBV4-1 and TRBJ1-2; the D is unclear. Trimming took off 1 base at V and 4 bases at J, with 13 bases between the two ends. From germline, CDR1 is MGHRA and CDR2 YSYEKL. CDR3 length equals 15 residues. For the CDR3, the DNA is TGCGCCAGCAGCCAAGCGCACCAACAAGTCTATGGCTACACCTTC. Protein: CASSQAHQQVYGYTF.

The chain employs TRBV24-1 and TRBJ2-7; D remains unclear. The CDR3 runs 13 residues. The germline CDR1 and CDR2 sequences are KGHDR and SFDVKD. The V and J ends lost 3 bases and 3 bases respectively, with 8 bases between them. DNA for the CDR3: TGTGCCACCAGTGATCCCCCGGGCTACGAGCAGTACTTC. Its translation: CATSDPPGYEQYF.

This chain joins TRBV2 and TRBJ1-2; 9 nucleotides line up with TRBD1. Germline trimming cut 6 bases from V and 9 bases from J; bases unmatched to any gene: 8. Per germline, CDR1 SNHLY and CDR2 FYNNEI. CDR3 length equals 13 residues. DNA for the CDR3: TGTGCCAGCAGGCCTGGGACAGGGTCTAGCTACACCTTC. Translation: CASRPGTGSSYTF.

The chain uses TRBV7-3 and TRBJ2-1; TRBD2 matches 9 bases. Germline V lookup: CDR1 SGHTA, CDR2 FQGTGA. V gave up 2 bases and J gave up 8 bases; unmatched junction bases: 7. This CDR3 region has 15 residues. For the CDR3, the DNA is TGTGCCAGCAGCTTAGGCGGGAGGGAAGAATATGAGCAGTTCTTC. As protein: CASSLGGREEYEQFF.

The chain is built from TRBV15 and TRBJ1-6; D possibly corresponds to TRBD1 (5 bases). This CDR3 spans 15 amino acids. V was pared by 4 bases and J by 4 bases, with 11 bases between. Per germline, CDR1 LNHNV and CDR2 YYDKDF (reference sequence). DNA for the CDR3: TGTGCCACCAGCAAAGGGGAATTATATAATTCACCCCTCCACTTT. Protein sequence: CATSKGELYNSPLHF.

The chain couples TRBV13 to TRBJ1-2, with 9 bases identical to TRBD1. J was trimmed by 3 bases and V by 4 bases; bases with no gene match: 6. Per the germline V gene, CDR1 is PRHDT and CDR2 is FYEKMQ (reference sequence). The CDR3 loop spans 15 amino acids. For the CDR3, the DNA is TGTGCCAGCAGCTACCCGACAGGGGGGGACTATGGCTACACCTTC. Protein: CASSYPTGGDYGYTF. Based on the CDR3 plus reference TRBV13 and TRBJ1-2, the full variable domain is AAGVIQSPRHLIKEKRETATLKCYPIPRHDTVYWYQQGPGQDPQFLISFYEKMQSDKGSIPDRFSAQQFSDYHSELNMSSLELGDSALYFCASSYPTGGDYGYTFGSGTRLTVV.

This chain uses TRBV10-3 with TRBJ2-2; 14 bases map to TRBD2. Germline CDR1 reads ENHRY; CDR2 reads SYGVKD. The CDR3 sequence is 17 residues long. V lost 5 bases, J lost 6 bases, and 8 bases stayed unmatched. CDR3 nucleotides: TGTGCCATCAGTAAACCGGGACTAGCGGGAGAAGCCGGGGAGCTGTTTTTT. It yields the protein CAISKPGLAGEAGELFF.

This chain joins TRBV5-1 and TRBJ2-1; D may be TRBD1 (6 bases). Trimming stripped 0 bases from V and 9 bases from J, with 10 bases between. In germline, CDR1 is SGHRS, CDR2 YFSETQ. This CDR3 is built from 13 residues. The DNA of the CDR3 is TGCGCCAGCAGCTTGGATCGAGGGGGTGAGCAGTTCTTC. Translation gives CASSLDRGGEQFF.

The chain uses TRBV6-1 and TRBJ1-3; D ambiguous. The length of the CDR3 is 14 residues. Germline CDR1 and CDR2: MNHNS and SASEGT. The V and J ends lost 1 base and 1 base respectively, with 5 bases between them. CDR3 sequence reads: CASSEVFSGNTIYF. The CDR3 DNA reads TGTGCCAGCAGTGAAGTTTTTTCTGGAAACACCATATATTTT.

V gene TRBV3-1 (or the pseudogene TRBV3-2) combines with J gene TRBJ2-1; perhaps D is TRBD1 or TRBD2 (5 bases each). The CDR3 length is 19 residues. The ends were cut back, 1 base at V and 7 bases at J, with 26 bases in the middle. The germline CDR1 and CDR2 sequences are LGHDT and YNNKEL (reference sequence). CDR3 in amino acids: CASSQANRGIGTRPNEQFF. In DNA, the CDR3 is TGTGCCAGCAGCCAAGCGAATCGAGGGATTGGGACCCGCCCAAATGAGCAGTTCTTC.

This clone was counted a single time. The V gene is TRBV7-2, the J gene TRBJ1-2, with D perhaps TRBD1 (6 bases). Germline V gene lookup returns CDR1 SGHTA and CDR2 FQGNSA. The CDR3 has 15 residues. Trimming took off 5 bases at V and 5 bases at J, with 18 bases between the two ends. CDR3: CASSQDSKGSYGYTF. The CDR3 DNA follows: TGTGCCAGCAGCCAGGACAGTAAGGGCTCTTATGGCTACACCTTC.

The chain uses TRBV7-2 and TRBJ1-5; no definite D call. The V gene's germline CDR1 is SGHTA and CDR2 FQGNSA. The CDR3 is 13 residues long. Trimming left V 4 bases short and J 3 bases short, with 7 bases between. CDR3 region: CASSSGINQPQHF. The CDR3 coding sequence is TGTGCCAGCAGCTCCGGCATCAATCAGCCCCAGCATTTT.

The genes are TRBV2 and TRBJ1-6; 7 bases are a match to TRBD1. Germline CDR1 is SNHLY and CDR2 is FYNNEI. CDR3 length: 15 residues. The V and J ends lost 6 bases and 7 bases, in that order; junction bases with no gene match: 9. The CDR3 protein is CASRPTGLKNSPLHF. CDR3 nucleotide sequence: TGTGCCAGCAGGCCGACAGGGTTAAAGAATTCACCCCTCCACTTT.

V and J are TRBV3-1 (or the pseudogene TRBV3-2) and TRBJ1-6; the D gene is possibly TRBD1 (5 bases). With 1 base removed from V and 5 bases from J, the gap between germline ends came to 9 bases. Germline V CDR1 and CDR2: LGHDT, YNNKEL (reference sequence). The CDR3 is 15 residues long. CDR3 residues: CASSQGDLDNSPLHF. The CDR3 coding sequence is TGTGCCAGCAGCCAAGGGGACCTAGATAATTCACCCCTCCACTTT.

The V call is TRBV14, the J call TRBJ2-7; D may be TRBD2 (5 bases). V shed 1 base and J shed 6 bases, with 13 bases lying between them. This CDR3 contains 14 residues. Germline V gene lookup returns CDR1 SGHDN and CDR2 FVKESK. The CDR3 DNA is TGTGCCAGCAGCCAAGTTCGTGGGAGTCTCGAGCAGTACTTC. Translated, it gives CASSQVRGSLEQYF. Full variable domain (missing parts from reference TRBV14 and TRBJ2-7): EAGVTQFPSHSVIEKGQTVTLRCDPISGHDNLYWYRRVMGKEIKFLLHFVKESKQDESGMPNNRFLAERTGGTYSTLKVQPAELEDSGVYFCASSQVRGSLEQYFGPGTRLTVT.

This CDR3 reads CASSVDRGDYNEQFF. CDR3 DNA sequence: TGTGCCAGCAGCGTAGATCGGGGGGACTACAATGAGCAGTTCTTC. This sequence joins TRBV9 and TRBJ2-1; TRBD2 agrees at 7 bases. CDR1 is SGDLS and CDR2 is YYNGEE in the germline V gene. The CDR3 sequence is 15 residues long. J gave up 3 bases and V 0 bases, and 3 bases lay outside the gene matches.

J is TRBJ2-1 and V is TRBV20-1; D not resolved. This CDR3 has 11 residues. In germline, CDR1 is DFQATT, CDR2 SNEGSKA (reference sequence). V dropped 3 bases and J dropped 10 bases, with 10 bases sitting between them. This CDR3 is CSASRAREQFF. CDR3 bases: TGCAGTGCTAGCCGGGCCCGGGAGCAGTTCTTC.

This rearrangement joins TRBV19 to TRBJ1-6, with a tentative D call TRBD1 (5 bases). This CDR3 has 14 amino acids. CDR1 is LNHDA, CDR2 SQIVND, per germline (reference sequence). V lost 7 bases to trimming and J lost 7 bases, with 14 bases between them. The CDR3: CASTLGRKNSPLHF. The CDR3 DNA sequence: TGTGCCAGTACCTTGGGACGGAAAAATTCACCCCTCCACTTT.

The gene calls are TRBV12-3 or TRBV12-4 and TRBJ2-7; D not resolved. The V end lost 0 bases, the J end lost 2 bases, and 2 bases lay between the germline ends. This CDR3 comprises 12 residues. The CDR3 loop reads CASSLAAYEQYF. In DNA form, the CDR3 reads TGTGCCAGCAGTTTAGCGGCCTACGAGCAGTACTTC.

This chain links TRBV5-1 with TRBJ2-1; 7 positions match TRBD1. Germline V CDR1 and CDR2: SGHRS, YFSETQ. V trimming: 4 bases; J trimming: 4 bases; junction bases outside the gene matches: 8. The CDR3 loop spans 15 amino acids. The CDR3 reads CASSTTGTAYNEQFF. CDR3 nucleotide sequence: TGCGCCAGCAGCACGACCGGGACAGCTTACAATGAGCAGTTCTTC.